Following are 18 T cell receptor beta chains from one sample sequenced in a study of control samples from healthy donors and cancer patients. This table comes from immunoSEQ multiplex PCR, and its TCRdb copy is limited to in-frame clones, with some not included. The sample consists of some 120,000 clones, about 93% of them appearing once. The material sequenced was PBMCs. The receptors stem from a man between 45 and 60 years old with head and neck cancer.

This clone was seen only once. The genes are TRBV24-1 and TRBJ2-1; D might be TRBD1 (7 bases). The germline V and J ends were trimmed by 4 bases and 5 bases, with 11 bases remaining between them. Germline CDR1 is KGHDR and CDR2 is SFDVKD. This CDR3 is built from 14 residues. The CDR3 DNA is TGTGCCACCAGTGAGGGGGGACAGCACAATGAGCAGTTCTTC. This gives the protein CATSEGGQHNEQFF.

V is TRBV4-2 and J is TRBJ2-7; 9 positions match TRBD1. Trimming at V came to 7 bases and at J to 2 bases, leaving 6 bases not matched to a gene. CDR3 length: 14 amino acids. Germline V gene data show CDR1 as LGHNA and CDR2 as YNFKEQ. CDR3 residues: CASNRGQGAYEQYF. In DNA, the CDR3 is TGTGCCAGCAATCGGGGACAGGGTGCCTACGAGCAGTACTTC.

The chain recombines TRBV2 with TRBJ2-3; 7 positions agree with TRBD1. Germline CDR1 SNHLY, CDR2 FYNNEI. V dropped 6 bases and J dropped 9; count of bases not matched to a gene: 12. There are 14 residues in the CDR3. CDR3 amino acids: CASRMGQPSRTQYF. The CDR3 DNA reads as TGTGCCAGCAGGATGGGACAGCCCTCAAGGACGCAGTATTTT.

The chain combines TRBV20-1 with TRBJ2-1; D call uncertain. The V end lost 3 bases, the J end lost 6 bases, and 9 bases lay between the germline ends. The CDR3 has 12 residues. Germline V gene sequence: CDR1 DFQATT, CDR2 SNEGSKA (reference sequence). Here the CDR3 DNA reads TGCAGTGCTAGTAGGCGAACCAATGAGCAGTTCTTC. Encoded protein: CSASRRTNEQFF.

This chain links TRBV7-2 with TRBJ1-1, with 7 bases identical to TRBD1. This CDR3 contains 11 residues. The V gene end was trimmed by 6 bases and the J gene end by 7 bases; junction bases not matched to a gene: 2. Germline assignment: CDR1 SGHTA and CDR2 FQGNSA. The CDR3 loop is CASRYRGEAFF. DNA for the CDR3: TGTGCCAGCAGATACAGGGGTGAAGCTTTCTTT.

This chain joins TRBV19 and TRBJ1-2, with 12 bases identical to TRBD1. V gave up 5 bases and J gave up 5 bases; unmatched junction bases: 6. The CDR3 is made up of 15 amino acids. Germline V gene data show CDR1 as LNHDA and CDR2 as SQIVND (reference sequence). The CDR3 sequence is CASSHGTGGAYGYTF. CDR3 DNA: TGTGCCAGTAGTCATGGGACAGGGGGCGCTTATGGCTACACCTTC.

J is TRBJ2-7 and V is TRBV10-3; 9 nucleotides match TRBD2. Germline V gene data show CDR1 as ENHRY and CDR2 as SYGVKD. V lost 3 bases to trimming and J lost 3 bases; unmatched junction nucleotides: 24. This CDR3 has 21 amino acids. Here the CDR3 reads CAISEGDPLLAGFAERYEQYF. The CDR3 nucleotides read TGTGCCATCAGTGAAGGGGACCCATTACTAGCGGGTTTTGCCGAGCGCTACGAGCAGTACTTC.

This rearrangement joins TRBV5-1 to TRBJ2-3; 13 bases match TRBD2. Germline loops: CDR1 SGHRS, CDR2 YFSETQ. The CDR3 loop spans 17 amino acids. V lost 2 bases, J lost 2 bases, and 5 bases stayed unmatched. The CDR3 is CASSFLGLAGPTDTQYF. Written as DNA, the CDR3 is TGCGCCAGCAGCTTCTTGGGACTAGCGGGGCCCACAGATACGCAGTATTTT.

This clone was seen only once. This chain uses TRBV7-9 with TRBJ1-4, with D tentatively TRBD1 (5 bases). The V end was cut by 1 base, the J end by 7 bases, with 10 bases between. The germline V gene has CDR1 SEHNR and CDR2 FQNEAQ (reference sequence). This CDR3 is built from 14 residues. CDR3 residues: CASSLVGRAEKLFF. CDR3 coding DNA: TGTGCCAGCAGCTTAGTGGGCAGGGCTGAAAAACTGTTTTTT. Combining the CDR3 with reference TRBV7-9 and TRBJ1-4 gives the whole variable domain DTGVSQNPRHKITKRGQNVTFRCDPISEHNRLYWYRQTLGQGPEFLTYFQNEAQLEKSRLLSDRFSAERPKGSFSTLEIQRTEQGDSAMYLCASSLVGRAEKLFFGSGTQLSVL.

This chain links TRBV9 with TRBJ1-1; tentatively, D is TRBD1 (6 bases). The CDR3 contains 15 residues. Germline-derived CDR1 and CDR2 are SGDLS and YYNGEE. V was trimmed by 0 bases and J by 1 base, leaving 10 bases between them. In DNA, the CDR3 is TGTGCCAGCAGCGTAGATTCGGGGGCGAACACTGAAGCTTTCTTT. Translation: CASSVDSGANTEAFF.

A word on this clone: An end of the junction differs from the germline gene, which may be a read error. The CDR3 region has the DNA TGTGCCACCAGTGATTGGGATACAGGGAACGCCGGGGAGCTGTTTTTT. Its protein product is CATSDWDTGNAGELFF. This chain uses TRBV24-1 with TRBJ2-2, with TRBD1 as a possible D gene (6 bases). The CDR3 runs 16 residues. Germline lookup yields CDR1 KGHDR and CDR2 SFDVKD.

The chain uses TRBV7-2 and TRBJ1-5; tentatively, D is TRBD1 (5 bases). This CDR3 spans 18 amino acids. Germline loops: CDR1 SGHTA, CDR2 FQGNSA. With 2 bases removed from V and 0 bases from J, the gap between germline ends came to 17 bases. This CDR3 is CASSLSLRGRDSNQPQHF. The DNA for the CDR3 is TGTGCCAGCAGCTTATCGTTACGGGGACGGGATAGCAATCAGCCCCAGCATTTT.

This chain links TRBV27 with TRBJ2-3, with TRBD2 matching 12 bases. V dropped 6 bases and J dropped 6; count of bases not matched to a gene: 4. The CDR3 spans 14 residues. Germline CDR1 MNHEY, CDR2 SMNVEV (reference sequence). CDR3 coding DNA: TGTGCCAGCAGCTTCACTAGCGGGGGGGATACGCAGTATTTT. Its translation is CASSFTSGGDTQYF.

CDR3 in amino acids: CASSRGSRRGRGPQTYNEQFF. The DNA of the CDR3 is TGCGCCAGCAGCAGAGGATCGAGGCGAGGGAGGGGGCCCCAAACCTACAATGAGCAGTTCTTC. This rearrangement joins TRBV4-1 to TRBJ2-1; D may match TRBD1 or TRBD2 (7 bases each). This CDR3 spans 21 amino acids. V was clipped by 5 bases and J by 2 bases, with 31 bases between them. From germline, CDR1 is MGHRA and CDR2 YSYEKL.

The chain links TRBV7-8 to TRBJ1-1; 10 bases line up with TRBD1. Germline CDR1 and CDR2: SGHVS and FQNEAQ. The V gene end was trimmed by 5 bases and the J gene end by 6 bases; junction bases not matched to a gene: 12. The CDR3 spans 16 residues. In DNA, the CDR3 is TGTGCCAGCAGCACCCGTCCCGGACAGGGGGTCGCTGAAGCTTTCTTT. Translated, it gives CASSTRPGQGVAEAFF.

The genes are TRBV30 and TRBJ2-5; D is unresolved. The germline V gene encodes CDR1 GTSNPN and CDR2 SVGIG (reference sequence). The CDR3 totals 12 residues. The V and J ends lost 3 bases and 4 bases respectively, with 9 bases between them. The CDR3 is CAWSRRGETQYF. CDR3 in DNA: TGTGCCTGGAGCCGACGCGGAGAGACCCAGTACTTC.

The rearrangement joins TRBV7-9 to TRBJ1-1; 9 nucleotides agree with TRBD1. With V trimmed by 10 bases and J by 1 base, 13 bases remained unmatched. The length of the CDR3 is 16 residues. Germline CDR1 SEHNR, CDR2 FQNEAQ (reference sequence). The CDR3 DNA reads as TGTGCCACCAAATACAGGGGGCAATCCGGGAACACTGAAGCTTTCTTT. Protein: CATKYRGQSGNTEAFF.

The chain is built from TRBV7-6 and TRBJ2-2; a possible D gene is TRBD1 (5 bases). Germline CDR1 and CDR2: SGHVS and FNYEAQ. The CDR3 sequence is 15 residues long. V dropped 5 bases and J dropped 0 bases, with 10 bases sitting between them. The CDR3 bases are TGTGCCAGCAGCCCCGGACATTCGAACACCGGGGAGCTGTTTTTT. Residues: CASSPGHSNTGELFF.